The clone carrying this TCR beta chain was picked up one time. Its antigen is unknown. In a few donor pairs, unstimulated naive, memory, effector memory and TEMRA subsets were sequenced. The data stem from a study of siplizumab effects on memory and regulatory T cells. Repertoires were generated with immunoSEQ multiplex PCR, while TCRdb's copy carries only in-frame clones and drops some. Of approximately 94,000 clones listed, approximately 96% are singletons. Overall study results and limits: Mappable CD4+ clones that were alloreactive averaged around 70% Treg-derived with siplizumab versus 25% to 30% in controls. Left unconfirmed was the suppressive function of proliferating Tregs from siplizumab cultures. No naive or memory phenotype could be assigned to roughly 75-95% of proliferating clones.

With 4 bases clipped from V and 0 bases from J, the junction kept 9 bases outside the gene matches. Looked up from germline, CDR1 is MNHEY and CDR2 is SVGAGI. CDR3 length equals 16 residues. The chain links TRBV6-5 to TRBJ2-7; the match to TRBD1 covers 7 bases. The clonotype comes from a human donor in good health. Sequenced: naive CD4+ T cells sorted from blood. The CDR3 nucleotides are TGTGCCAGCAGTTCCCCCCGCCGGGACAGCTCCTACGAGCAGTACTTC. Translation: CASSSPRRDSSYEQYF.